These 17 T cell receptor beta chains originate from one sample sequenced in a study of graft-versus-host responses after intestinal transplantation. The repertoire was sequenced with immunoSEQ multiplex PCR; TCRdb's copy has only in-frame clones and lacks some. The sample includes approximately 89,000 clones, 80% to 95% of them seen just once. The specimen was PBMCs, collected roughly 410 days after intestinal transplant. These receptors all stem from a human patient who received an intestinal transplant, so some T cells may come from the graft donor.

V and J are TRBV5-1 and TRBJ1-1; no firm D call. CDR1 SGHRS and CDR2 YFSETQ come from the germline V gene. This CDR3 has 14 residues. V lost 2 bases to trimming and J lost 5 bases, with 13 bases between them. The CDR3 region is CASSFTGIGTEAFF. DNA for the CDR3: TGCGCCAGCAGCTTCACGGGAATTGGGACTGAAGCTTTCTTT.

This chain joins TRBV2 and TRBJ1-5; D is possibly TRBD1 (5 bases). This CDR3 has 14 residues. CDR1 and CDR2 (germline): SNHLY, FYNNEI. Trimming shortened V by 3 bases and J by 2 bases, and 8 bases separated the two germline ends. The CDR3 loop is CASSDRVGNQPQHF. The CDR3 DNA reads TGTGCCAGCAGTGACAGGGTTGGCAATCAGCCCCAGCATTTT. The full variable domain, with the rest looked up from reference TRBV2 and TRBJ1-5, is EPEVTQTPSHQVTQMGQEVILRCVPISNHLYFYWYRQILGQKVEFLVSFYNNEISEKSEIFDDQFSVERPDGSNFTLKIRSTKLEDSAMYFCASSDRVGNQPQHFGDGTRLSIL.

The CDR3 sequence is CSVAGEQFF. The CDR3 DNA reads as TGCAGCGTTGCTGGCGAGCAGTTCTTC. The rearrangement joins TRBV29-1 to TRBJ2-1; unclear D gene. V shed 4 bases and J shed 10 bases, with 5 bases lying between them. The CDR3 is made up of 9 amino acids. Germline V CDR1 and CDR2: SQVTM, ANQGSEA.

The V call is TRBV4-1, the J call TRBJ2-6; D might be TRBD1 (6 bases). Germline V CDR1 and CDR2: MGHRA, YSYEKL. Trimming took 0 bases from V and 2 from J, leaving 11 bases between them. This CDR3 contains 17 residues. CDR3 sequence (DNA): TGCGCCAGCAGCCAAGATCCCCCAGGGGCTGGGGCCAACGTCCTGACTTTC. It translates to CASSQDPPGAGANVLTF.

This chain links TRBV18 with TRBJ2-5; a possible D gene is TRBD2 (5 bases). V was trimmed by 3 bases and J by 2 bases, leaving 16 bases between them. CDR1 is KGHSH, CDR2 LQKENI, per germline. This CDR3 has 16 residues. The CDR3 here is CASSPPRGSTQETQYF. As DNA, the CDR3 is TGTGCCAGCTCACCCCCTCGAGGGTCCACTCAAGAGACCCAGTACTTC.

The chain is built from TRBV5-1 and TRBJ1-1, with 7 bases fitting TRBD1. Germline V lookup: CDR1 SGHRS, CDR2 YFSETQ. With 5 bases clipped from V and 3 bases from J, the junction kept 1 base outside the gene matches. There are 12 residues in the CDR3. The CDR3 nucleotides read TGCGCCAGCAGTGGGACAGACACTGAAGCTTTCTTT. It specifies CASSGTDTEAFF.

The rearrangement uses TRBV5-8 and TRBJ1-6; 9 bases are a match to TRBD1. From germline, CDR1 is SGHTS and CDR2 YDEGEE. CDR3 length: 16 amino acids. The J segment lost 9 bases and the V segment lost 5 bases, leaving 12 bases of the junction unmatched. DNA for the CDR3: TGTGCCAGCAGACTTGGACAGGGGTCGTTTAGTTCACCCCTCCACTTT. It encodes CASRLGQGSFSSPLHF.

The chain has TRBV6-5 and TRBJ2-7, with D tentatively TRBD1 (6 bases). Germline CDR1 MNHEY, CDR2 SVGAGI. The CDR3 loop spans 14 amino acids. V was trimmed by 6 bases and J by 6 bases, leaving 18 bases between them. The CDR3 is CASRRTLQGSEQYF. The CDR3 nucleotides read TGTGCCAGCAGACGCACCCTACAGGGATCCGAGCAGTACTTC.

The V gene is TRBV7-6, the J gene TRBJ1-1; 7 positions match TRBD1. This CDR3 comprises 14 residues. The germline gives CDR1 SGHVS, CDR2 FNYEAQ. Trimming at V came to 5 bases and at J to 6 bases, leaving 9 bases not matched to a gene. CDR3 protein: CASSLSTGASEAFF. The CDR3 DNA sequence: TGTGCCAGCAGCCTCTCCACAGGGGCCTCTGAAGCTTTCTTT.

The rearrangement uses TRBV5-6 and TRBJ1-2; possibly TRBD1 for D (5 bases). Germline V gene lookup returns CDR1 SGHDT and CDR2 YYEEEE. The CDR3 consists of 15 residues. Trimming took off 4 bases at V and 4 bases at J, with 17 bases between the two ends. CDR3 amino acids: CASSGGTDLTYGYTF. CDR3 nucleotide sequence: TGTGCCAGCAGCGGGGGGACGGACCTTACCTATGGCTACACCTTC.

The CDR3 region is CASSLDGGSGNQPQHF. DNA of the CDR3: TGTGCCAGCAGCTTAGATGGGGGAAGTGGCAATCAGCCCCAGCATTTT. The chain uses TRBV7-9 and TRBJ1-5; D is perhaps TRBD1 (5 bases). V was shortened by 1 base and J by 2 bases, with 12 bases between the two germline ends. The CDR3 has 16 amino acids. Germline V CDR1 and CDR2: SEHNR, FQNEAQ (reference sequence). The entire variable domain, with the rest obtained from reference TRBV7-9 and TRBJ1-5, is as follows: DTGVSQNPRHKITKRGQNVTFRCDPISEHNRLYWYRQTLGQGPEFLTYFQNEAQLEKSRLLSDRFSAERPKGSFSTLEIQRTEQGDSAMYLCASSLDGGSGNQPQHFGDGTRLSIL.

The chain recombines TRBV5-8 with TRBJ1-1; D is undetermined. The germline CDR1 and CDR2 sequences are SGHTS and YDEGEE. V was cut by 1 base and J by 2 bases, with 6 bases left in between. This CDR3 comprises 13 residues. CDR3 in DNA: TGTGCCAGCAGCTTGTGGCAAAACACTGAAGCTTTCTTT. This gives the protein CASSLWQNTEAFF.

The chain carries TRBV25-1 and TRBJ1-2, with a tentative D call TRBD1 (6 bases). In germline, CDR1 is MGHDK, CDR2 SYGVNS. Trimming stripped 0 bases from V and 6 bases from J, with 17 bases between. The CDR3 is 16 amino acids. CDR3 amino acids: CASSEYGGTLKNGYTF. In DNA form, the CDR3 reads TGTGCCAGCAGTGAATATGGGGGGACACTTAAGAATGGCTACACCTTC.

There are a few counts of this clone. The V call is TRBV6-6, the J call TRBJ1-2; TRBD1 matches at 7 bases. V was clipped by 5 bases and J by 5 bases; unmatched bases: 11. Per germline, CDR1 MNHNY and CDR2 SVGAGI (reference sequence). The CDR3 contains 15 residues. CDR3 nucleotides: TGTGCCAGCAGTGACCCGACAGGGACAACTTATGGCTACACCTTC. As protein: CASSDPTGTTYGYTF.

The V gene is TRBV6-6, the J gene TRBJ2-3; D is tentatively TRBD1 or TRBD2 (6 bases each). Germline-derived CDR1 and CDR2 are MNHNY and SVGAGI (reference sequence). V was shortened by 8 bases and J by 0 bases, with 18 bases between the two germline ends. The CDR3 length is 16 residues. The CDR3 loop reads CASPPPPGASTDTQYF. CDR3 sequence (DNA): TGTGCCAGCCCTCCTCCACCGGGGGCGAGCACAGATACGCAGTATTTT.

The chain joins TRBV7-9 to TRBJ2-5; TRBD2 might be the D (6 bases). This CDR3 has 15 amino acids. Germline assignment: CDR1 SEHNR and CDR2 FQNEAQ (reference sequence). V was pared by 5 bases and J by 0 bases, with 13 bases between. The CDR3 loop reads CASSLGRGHQETQYF. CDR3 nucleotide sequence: TGTGCCAGCAGCCTGGGGCGGGGACACCAAGAGACCCAGTACTTC.

CDR3 nucleotide sequence: TGTGCCAGCGGACAACTTGGCTCCTATAATTCACCCCTCCACTTT. Protein product: CASGQLGSYNSPLHF. The chain carries TRBV27 and TRBJ1-6, with D maybe TRBD1 (5 bases). CDR3 length: 15 amino acids. Germline V CDR1 and CDR2: MNHEY, SMNVEV (reference sequence). Trimming left V 8 bases short and J 0 bases short, with 11 bases between.